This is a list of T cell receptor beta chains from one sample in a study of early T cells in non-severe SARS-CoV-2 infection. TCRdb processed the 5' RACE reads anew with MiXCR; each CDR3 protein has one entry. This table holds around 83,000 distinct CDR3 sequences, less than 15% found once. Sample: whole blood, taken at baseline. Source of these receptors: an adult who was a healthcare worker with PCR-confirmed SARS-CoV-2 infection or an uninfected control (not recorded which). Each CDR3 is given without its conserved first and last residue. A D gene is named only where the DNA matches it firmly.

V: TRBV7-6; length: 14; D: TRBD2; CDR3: ASTGGGVAGAGELF
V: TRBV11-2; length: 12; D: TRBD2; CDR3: ASRLAGGTYEQY
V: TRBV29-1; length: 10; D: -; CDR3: SVTQGGTEAF
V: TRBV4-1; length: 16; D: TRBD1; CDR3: ASSRGPGQAFSGNTIY
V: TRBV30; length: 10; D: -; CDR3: AWLTMNTEAF
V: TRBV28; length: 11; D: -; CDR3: ASSLGSGYGYT
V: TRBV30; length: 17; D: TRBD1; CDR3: AWTFIGSGQGGRNTEAF
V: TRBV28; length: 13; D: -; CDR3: ASSYGTADGDGYT
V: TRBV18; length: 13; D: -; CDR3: ASSPAGSSYNEQF
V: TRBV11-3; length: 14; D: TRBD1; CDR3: ASSLGQALGVYEQY
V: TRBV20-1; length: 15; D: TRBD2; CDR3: SASPRRIAGDTGELF